There are a few counts of the clone carrying this TCR beta chain. From germline, CDR1 is MNHNY and CDR2 SVGAGI (reference sequence). J lost 4 bases, V lost 2 bases, and 3 bases had no gene match. CDR3 length: 14 amino acids. This specimen comes from a study of blood T cell repertoires in COVID-19. Overall study: The United States, Italy and Spain supplied acute and convalescent COVID-19 samples.

Profiled with immunoSEQ multiplex PCR; TCRdb holds only in-frame clones, not every one. The sample has roughly 80,000 clones, around 83% seen once. This chain connects TRBV6-6 to TRBJ1-1, with 8 bases matching TRBD1. This clonotype was obtained from a human donor in a cohort sampled during active COVID-19. The sample consisted of peripheral blood. The CDR3 protein is CASSYPQGGTEAFF. The CDR3 DNA sequence: TGTGCCAGCAGTTACCCACAGGGGGGCACTGAAGCTTTCTTT.